These T cell receptor beta chains were read from a single sample in a study of CD8+ T cells in alopecia areata. The assay was immunoSEQ multiplex PCR, and TCRdb's table has in-frame clones only and misses some. The table shows 200,000 to 250,000 clones, with roughly two thirds occurring only once. Sequences were derived from CD4+ T cells sorted from blood, sampled at week 0. All receptors come from a human donor with alopecia areata. Both conserved end residues are part of each CDR3. A D gene is named only where the DNA matches it firmly. The size field is filled for only some rows; it gives once, few, many or a size class.

D	size	V	J	DNA	CDR3
NA	few	TRBV29-1	TRBJ2-3	TGCAGCGGGCAGGAGTGGAGCACAGATACGCAGTATTTT	CSGQEWSTDTQYF
NA	few	TRBV7-2	TRBJ2-3	TGTGCCAGCAGCTTAGTTTCCGAGACCACAGATACGCAGTATTTT	CASSLVSETTDTQYF
TRBD1	NA	TRBV9	TRBJ2-2	TGTGCCAGCAGCGCCCGGGACAGGGGGCTCACCGGGGAGCTGTTTTTT	CASSARDRGLTGELFF
NA	NA	TRBV30	TRBJ1-2	TGTGCCTGGAGTGTGTGGGGAGATAACTATGGCTACACCTTC	CAWSVWGDNYGYTF
NA	few	TRBV18	TRBJ2-5	TGTGCCAGCTCACCCCAAGAGACCCAGTACTTC	CASSPQETQYF
NA	few	TRBV7-8	TRBJ2-1	TGTGCCAGCAGCTTCCTGACAGCCGCGAGCTCCTACAATGAGCAGTTCTTC	CASSFLTAASSYNEQFF
NA	NA	TRBV30	TRBJ1-1	TGTGCCTGGAGTGTAGGGGGCACTGAAGCTTTCTTT	CAWSVGGTEAFF
NA	few	TRBV30	TRBJ1-2	TGTGCCTGGAGTCCCCGGATAAGCGCGCTCTATGGCTACACCTTC	CAWSPRISALYGYTF
NA	NA	TRBV29-1	TRBJ2-2	TGCAGCGTTGGTACAGGGAGAAACACCGGGGAGCTGTTTTTT	CSVGTGRNTGELFF
NA	few	TRBV19	TRBJ2-3	TGTGCCAGCGGGACCGACAGCACAGATACGCAGTATTTT	CASGTDSTDTQYF
TRBD2	NA	TRBV29-1	TRBJ2-2	TGCAGCGTTGTGGGAGGGCAGGCGAACACCGGGGAGCTGTTTTTT	CSVVGGQANTGELFF
NA	NA	TRBV5-1	TRBJ2-5	TGCGCCAGCAGCTTGAGCGGCCAAGAGACCCAGTACTTC	CASSLSGQETQYF
NA	NA	TRBV2	TRBJ2-3	TGTGCCAGCAGTGTGCCAGATACGCAGTATTTT	CASSVPDTQYF
NA	few	TRBV30	TRBJ1-2	TGTGCCTGGAGTTTAGGTGACAGCTACACCTTC	CAWSLGDSYTF
NA	NA	TRBV30	TRBJ1-2	TGTGCCTGGAGTGAAGGTTTTGGCTACACCTTC	CAWSEGFGYTF
NA	NA	TRBV30	TRBJ1-5	TGTGCCTGGAACAGTAAGGACACGGGCAATCAGCCCCAGCATTTT	CAWNSKDTGNQPQHF
NA	NA	TRBV5-1	TRBJ2-5	TGCGCCAGCAGCTTGGTTGAGACCCAGTACTTC	CASSLVETQYF
NA	once	TRBV7-2	TRBJ2-3	TGTGCCAGCAGCCTCTGGCCGGCAGATACGCAGTATTTT	CASSLWPADTQYF
NA	NA	TRBV14	TRBJ2-3	TGTGCCAGCAGCCCGAGACTCGGGAGCACAGATACGCAGTATTTT	CASSPRLGSTDTQYF
TRBD1	NA	TRBV29-1	TRBJ1-2	TGCAGCGTTGGACAGGGGGTTAACTATGGCTACACCTTC	CSVGQGVNYGYTF
TRBD1	NA	TRBV30	TRBJ1-6	TGTGCCTCCAGTGGTCGGGACAGTTATAATTCACCCCTCCACTTT	CASSGRDSYNSPLHF
TRBD1	NA	TRBV30	TRBJ2-1	TGTGCCTGGAACAGGGGGCTACCGAGCTCCTACAATGAGCAGTTCTTC	CAWNRGLPSSYNEQFF
TRBD1	NA	TRBV2	TRBJ1-6	TGTGCCAGCGCCGGGACAGGGGGATCACCCCTCCACTTT	CASAGTGGSPLHF
TRBD1	NA	TRBV7-7	TRBJ2-3	TGTGCTAGCAGCCGGACAGGGTACACAGATACGCAGTATTTT	CASSRTGYTDTQYF
NA	NA	TRBV30	TRBJ2-3	TGTGCCTTTTTTAGCGGAGCTAGCACAGATACGCAGTATTTT	CAFFSGASTDTQYF
TRBD1	few	TRBV29-1	TRBJ2-7	TGCAGCGTTGAAGATACCGGGACAGGGATCTACGAGCAGTACTTC	CSVEDTGTGIYEQYF
NA	few	TRBV2	TRBJ2-5	TGTGCCAGCAGTACGGGAAGAGAGGCCCAGTACTTC	CASSTGREAQYF
NA	few	TRBV6-4	TRBJ1-2	TGTGCCAGCAGTGACTCTATTTCAGGGGCAAATGGCTACACCTTC	CASSDSISGANGYTF
NA	few	TRBV4-2	TRBJ2-1	TGTGCCAGCAGCCAAGGGACAGATAATGAGCAGTTCTTC	CASSQGTDNEQFF
NA	NA	TRBV30	TRBJ1-1	TGTGCCTGGGGCGAGAACACTGAAGCTTTCTTT	CAWGENTEAFF
TRBD2	NA	TRBV7-3	TRBJ2-2	TGTGCCAGCAGCATTGGACTAGCGGGGACCGGGGAGCTGTTTTTT	CASSIGLAGTGELFF
TRBD1	once	TRBV30	TRBJ1-1	TGTGCCTGGAGTGGCAGGGGGCGGAACACTGAAGCTTTCTTT	CAWSGRGRNTEAFF
NA	few	TRBV7-2	TRBJ1-1	TGTGCCAGCAGCCCCCGGACAGTCTCTGAAGCTTTCTTT	CASSPRTVSEAFF
NA	NA	TRBV5-4	TRBJ1-3	TGTGCCAGCAGCTTAGGTCAGGGAAAGACTCTGGGAAACACCATATATTTT	CASSLGQGKTLGNTIYF
NA	NA	TRBV19	TRBJ2-3	TGTGCCAGTAGTATATTCGGCAGGGAGGCAGATACGCAGTATTTT	CASSIFGREADTQYF
TRBD2	NA	TRBV7-9	TRBJ2-7	TGTGCCAGCAGCTCTCTAGCGGTCGCCCACGAGCAGTACTTC	CASSSLAVAHEQYF
NA	NA	TRBV7-9	TRBJ2-7	TGTGCCAGCAGCCGGACTACAGGGCAGACCTACGAGCAATACTTC	CASSRTTGQTYEQYF
NA	NA	TRBV5-1	TRBJ2-3	TGCGCCAGCAGCTCCGAGGGCTCTCTAGCGCTGAAGGGGGATACGCAGTATTTT	CASSSEGSLALKGDTQYF
TRBD1	few	TRBV6-5	TRBJ1-2	TGTGCCATCAGTGAGTCCCGACAGGGCGATGGCTACACCTTC	CAISESRQGDGYTF
NA	NA	TRBV10-3	TRBJ1-1	TGTGCCATCAGTGCGGGGAATGAAGCTTTCTTT	CAISAGNEAFF
NA	NA	TRBV21-1	TRBJ2-7	TGTGCCAGCAGCAAAGGGCAAGCGGAGGACGAGCAGTACTTC	CASSKGQAEDEQYF
NA	NA	TRBV29-1	TRBJ1-5	TGCAGCGTTCGGTCAGGGTGGGATCAGCCCCAGCATTTT	CSVRSGWDQPQHF
TRBD1	NA	TRBV5-4	TRBJ1-1	TGTGCCAGCAGCTTGCCGGACAGGGGGCCCCCTGAAGCTTTCTTT	CASSLPDRGPPEAFF
NA	NA	TRBV4-3	TRBJ2-1	TGCGCCAGCAGCCCACAGCGGAGCCGCTCCTACAATGAGCAGTTCTTC	CASSPQRSRSYNEQFF
TRBD1	NA	TRBV5-4	TRBJ1-1	TGTGCCAGCAGCTTGACAGGGGTGAACACTGAAGCTTTCTTT	CASSLTGVNTEAFF
TRBD2	NA	TRBV6-5	TRBJ2-5	TGTGCCAGCAGTGGACTAGCGTGGGAGACCCAGTACTTC	CASSGLAWETQYF
TRBD2	few	TRBV4-1	TRBJ2-1	TGCGCCAGCAGCCAAGATCGATTGATTAGCGGGGGTCCCAATGAGCAGTTCTTC	CASSQDRLISGGPNEQFF
TRBD1	NA	TRBV29-1	TRBJ2-3	TGCAGCGGGGGACAGCACACAGATACGCAGTATTTT	CSGGQHTDTQYF
NA	NA	TRBV20-1	TRBJ2-7	TGCAGTGCTAGCAACGACTACGAGCAGTACTTC	CSASNDYEQYF
TRBD1	NA	TRBV4-2	TRBJ2-2	TGTGCCAGCAGCCTAGGACAGGGGGTGTACACCGGGGAGCTGTTTTTT	CASSLGQGVYTGELFF
NA	NA	TRBV29-1	TRBJ2-5	TGCAGCGTTGAAAGGGGCAGGCAAGAGACCCAGTACTTC	CSVERGRQETQYF
NA	NA	TRBV18	TRBJ2-2	TGTGCCAGCTCACCAATCCCCCCGCCCGGGGAGCTGTTTTTT	CASSPIPPPGELFF
TRBD1	NA	TRBV10-3	TRBJ2-3	TGTGCCATCAGCCCACAGGGGGCCCATGCAGATACGCAGTATTTT	CAISPQGAHADTQYF
NA	NA	TRBV2	TRBJ2-2	TGTGCCAGCTGGGACACGAACACCGGGGAGCTGTTTTTT	CASWDTNTGELFF
NA	few	TRBV15	TRBJ2-5	TGTGCCACCAGCAGAGCCCCTGGAATGGGAGAGACCCAGTACTTC	CATSRAPGMGETQYF
NA	NA	TRBV13	TRBJ2-7	TGTGCCAGCAGCCCCCGGGGCTCCTACGAGCAGTACTTC	CASSPRGSYEQYF